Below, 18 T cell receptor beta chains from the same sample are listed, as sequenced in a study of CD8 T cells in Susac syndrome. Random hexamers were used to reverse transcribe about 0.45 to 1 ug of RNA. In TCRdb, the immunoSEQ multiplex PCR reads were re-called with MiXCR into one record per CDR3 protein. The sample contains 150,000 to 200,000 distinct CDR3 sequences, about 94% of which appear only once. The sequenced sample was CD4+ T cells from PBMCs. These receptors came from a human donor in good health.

CDR3 loop: CASSPSVPGNTGELFF. CDR3 bases: TGTGCCAGCTCACCGTCAGTCCCGGGGAACACCGGGGAGCTGTTTTTT. V and J are TRBV18 and TRBJ2-2; D uncertain. This CDR3 has 16 amino acids. Germline V gives CDR1 KGHSH, CDR2 LQKENI. V lost 3 bases and J 1 base, leaving 12 bases between the germline ends.

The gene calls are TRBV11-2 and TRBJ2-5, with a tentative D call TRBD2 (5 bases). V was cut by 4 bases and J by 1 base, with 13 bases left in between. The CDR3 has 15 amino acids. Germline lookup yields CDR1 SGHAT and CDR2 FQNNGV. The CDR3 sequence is CASSSPSLAQETQYF. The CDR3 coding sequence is TGTGCCAGCAGCTCCCCCTCGCTAGCCCAAGAGACCCAGTACTTC.

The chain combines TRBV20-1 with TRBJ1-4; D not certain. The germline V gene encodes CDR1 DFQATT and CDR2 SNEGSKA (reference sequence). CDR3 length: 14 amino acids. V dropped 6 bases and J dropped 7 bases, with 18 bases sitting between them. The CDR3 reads CSARDRGMGEKLFF. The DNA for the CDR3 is TGCAGTGCCCGGGATAGAGGGATGGGTGAAAAACTGTTTTTT.

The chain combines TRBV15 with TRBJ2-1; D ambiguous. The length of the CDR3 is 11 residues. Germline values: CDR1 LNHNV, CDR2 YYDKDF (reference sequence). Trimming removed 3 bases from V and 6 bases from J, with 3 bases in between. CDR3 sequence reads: CATSRGNEQFF. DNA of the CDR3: TGTGCCACCAGCAGGGGCAATGAGCAGTTCTTC.

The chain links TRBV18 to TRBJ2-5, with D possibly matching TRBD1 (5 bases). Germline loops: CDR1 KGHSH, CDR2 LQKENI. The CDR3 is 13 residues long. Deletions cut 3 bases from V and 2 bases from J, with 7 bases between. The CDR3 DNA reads TGTGCCAGCTCACCGACAGATCAAGAGACCCAGTACTTC. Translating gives CASSPTDQETQYF.

The CDR3 is CASSHGSQDRNYGYTF. CDR3 DNA: TGTGCCAGCAGCCACGGCAGTCAGGACAGGAACTATGGCTACACCTTC. V is TRBV5-8 and J is TRBJ1-2, with 7 bases matching TRBD1. This CDR3 is built from 16 residues. V was pared by 4 bases and J by 2 bases, with 11 bases of the junction left unmatched. Germline V CDR1 and CDR2: SGHTS, YDEGEE.

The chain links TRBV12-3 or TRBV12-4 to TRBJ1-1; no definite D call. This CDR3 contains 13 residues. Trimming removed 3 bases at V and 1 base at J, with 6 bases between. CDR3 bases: TGTGCCAGCAGTTTTAACGGGAACACTGAAGCTTTCTTT. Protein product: CASSFNGNTEAFF.

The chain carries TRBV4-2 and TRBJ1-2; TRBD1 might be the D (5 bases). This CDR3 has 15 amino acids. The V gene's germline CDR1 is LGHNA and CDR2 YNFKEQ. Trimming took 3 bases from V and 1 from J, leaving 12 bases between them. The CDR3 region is CASSQPGGGNYGYTF. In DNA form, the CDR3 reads TGTGCCAGCAGCCAGCCGGGGGGGGGTAACTATGGCTACACCTTC.

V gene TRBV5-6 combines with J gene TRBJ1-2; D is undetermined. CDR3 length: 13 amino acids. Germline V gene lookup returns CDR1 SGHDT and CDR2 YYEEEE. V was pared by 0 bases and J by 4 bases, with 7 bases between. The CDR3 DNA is TGTGCCAGCAGCTTGGACCCAGGCTATGGCTACACCTTC. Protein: CASSLDPGYGYTF.

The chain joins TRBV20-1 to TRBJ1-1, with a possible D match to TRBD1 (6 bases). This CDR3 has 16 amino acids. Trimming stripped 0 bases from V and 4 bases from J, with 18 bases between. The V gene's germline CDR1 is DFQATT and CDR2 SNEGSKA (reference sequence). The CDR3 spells CSARDLNRARVTEAFF. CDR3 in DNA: TGCAGTGCTAGAGACCTGAACAGGGCGCGGGTCACTGAAGCTTTCTTT.

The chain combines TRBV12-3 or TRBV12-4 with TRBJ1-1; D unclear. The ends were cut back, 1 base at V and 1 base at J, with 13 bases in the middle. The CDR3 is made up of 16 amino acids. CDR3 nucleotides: TGTGCCAGCAGTTTAGAGGCCCCTTCTCCGAACACTGAAGCTTTCTTT. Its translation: CASSLEAPSPNTEAFF.

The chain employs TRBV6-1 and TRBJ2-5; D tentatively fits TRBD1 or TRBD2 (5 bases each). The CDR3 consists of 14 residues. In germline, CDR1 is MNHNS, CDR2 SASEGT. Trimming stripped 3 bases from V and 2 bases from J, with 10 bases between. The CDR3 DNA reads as TGTGCCAGCAGTGATGGGGGACCGCAAGAGACCCAGTACTTC. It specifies CASSDGGPQETQYF.

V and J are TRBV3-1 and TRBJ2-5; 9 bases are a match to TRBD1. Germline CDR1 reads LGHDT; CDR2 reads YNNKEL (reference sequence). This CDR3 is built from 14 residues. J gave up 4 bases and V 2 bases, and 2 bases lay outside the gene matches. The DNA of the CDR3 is TGTGCCAGCAGCCAAACGACAGGGGGAGAGACCCAGTACTTC. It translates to CASSQTTGGETQYF.

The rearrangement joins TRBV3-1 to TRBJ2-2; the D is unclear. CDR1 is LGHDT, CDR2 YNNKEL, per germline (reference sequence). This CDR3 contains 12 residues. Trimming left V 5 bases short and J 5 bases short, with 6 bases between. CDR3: CASSFWTGELFF. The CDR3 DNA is TGTGCCAGCAGCTTCTGGACCGGGGAGCTGTTTTTT.

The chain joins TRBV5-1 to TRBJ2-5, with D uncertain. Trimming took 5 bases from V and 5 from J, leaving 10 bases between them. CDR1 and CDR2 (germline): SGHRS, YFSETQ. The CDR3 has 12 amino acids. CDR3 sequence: CASRLSRETQYF. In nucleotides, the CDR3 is TGCGCCAGCAGACTCTCCAGGGAGACCCAGTACTTC.

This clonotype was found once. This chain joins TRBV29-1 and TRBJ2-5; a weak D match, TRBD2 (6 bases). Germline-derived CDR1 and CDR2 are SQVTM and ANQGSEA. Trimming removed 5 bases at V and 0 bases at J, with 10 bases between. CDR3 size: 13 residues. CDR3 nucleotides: TGCAGCGTTCTCCGGGGGTACCAAGAGACCCAGTACTTC. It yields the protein CSVLRGYQETQYF.

The CDR3 nucleotides are TGTGCCAGCAGCCAAGAGCAGTACAATGAGCAGTTCTTC. Its translation: CASSQEQYNEQFF. The rearrangement joins TRBV14 to TRBJ2-1, with unresolved D. The CDR3 has 13 amino acids. Germline V gene sequence: CDR1 SGHDN, CDR2 FVKESK. V was pared by 0 bases and J by 4 bases, with 4 bases between.

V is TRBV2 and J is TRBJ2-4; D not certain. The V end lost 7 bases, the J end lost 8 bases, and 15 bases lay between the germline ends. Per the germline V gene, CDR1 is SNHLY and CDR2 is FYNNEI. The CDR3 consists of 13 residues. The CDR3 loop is CASIQDLADIQYF. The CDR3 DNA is TGTGCCAGCATTCAAGACTTGGCGGACATTCAGTACTTC.